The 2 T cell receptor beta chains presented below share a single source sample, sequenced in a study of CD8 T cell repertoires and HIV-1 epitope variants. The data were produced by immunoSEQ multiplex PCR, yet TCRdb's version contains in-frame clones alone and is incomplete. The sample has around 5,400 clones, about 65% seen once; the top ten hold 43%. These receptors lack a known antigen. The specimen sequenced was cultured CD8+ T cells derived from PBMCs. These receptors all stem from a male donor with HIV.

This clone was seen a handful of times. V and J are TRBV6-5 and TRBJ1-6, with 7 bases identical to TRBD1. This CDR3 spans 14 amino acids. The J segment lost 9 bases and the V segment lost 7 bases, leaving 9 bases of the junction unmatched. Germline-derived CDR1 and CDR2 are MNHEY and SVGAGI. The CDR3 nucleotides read TGTGCCAGCACTCCCGGACAGGCGGTTTCACCCCTCCACTTT. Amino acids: CASTPGQAVSPLHF.

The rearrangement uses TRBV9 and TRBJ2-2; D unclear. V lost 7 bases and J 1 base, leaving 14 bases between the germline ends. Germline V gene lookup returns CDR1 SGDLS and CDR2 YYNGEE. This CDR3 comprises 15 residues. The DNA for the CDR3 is TGTGCCAGCTCGGAAGGGTTCTGGAACACCGGGGAGCTGTTTTTT. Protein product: CASSEGFWNTGELFF. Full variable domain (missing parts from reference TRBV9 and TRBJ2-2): DSGVTQTPKHLITATGQRVTLRCSPRSGDLSVYWYQQSLDQGLQFLIQYYNGEERAKGNILERFSAQQFPDLHSELNLSSLELGDSALYFCASSEGFWNTGELFFGEGSRLTVL.